These 3 T cell receptor beta chains originate from one sample sequenced in a study of blood T cells in healthy people across ages. Combining a sample-barcoded 5' primer with a J-beta primer mix, a second PCR ran for roughly 7 to 12 cycles. Each CDR3 protein gets one entry after TCRdb re-called the 5' RACE reads with MiXCR. This table has around 1,000,000 distinct CDR3 sequences, roughly two fifths appearing once. The specimen sequenced was blood. All receptors derive from a young man in good health.

This clonotype was counted between two and nine times. The chain carries TRBV29-1 and TRBJ1-4, with D unclear. CDR1 is SQVTM, CDR2 ANQGSEA, per germline. This CDR3 contains 10 residues. The V end lost 7 bases, the J end lost 8 bases, and 8 bases lay between the germline ends. The CDR3: CSAGNEKLFF. In DNA form, the CDR3 reads TGCAGCGCCGGGAACGAAAAACTGTTTTTT.

The V gene is TRBV20-1, the J gene TRBJ1-1, with D tentatively TRBD1 (5 bases). Germline CDR1 reads DFQATT; CDR2 reads SNEGSKA (reference sequence). V was trimmed by 1 base and J by 4 bases, leaving 16 bases between them. This CDR3 region has 15 residues. This CDR3 reads CSARASRRGSTEAFF. In nucleotides, the CDR3 is TGCAGTGCTAGAGCCTCAAGGCGGGGGAGCACTGAAGCTTTCTTT.

This chain connects TRBV4-3 to TRBJ2-2, with D possibly TRBD2 on 5 matching bases. The CDR3 length is 15 residues. V lost 4 bases to trimming and J lost 1 base, with 10 bases between them. Germline CDR1 and CDR2: LGHNA and YSLEER. The DNA of the CDR3 is TGCGCCAGCAGCCGAGGGTCAGGGAACACCGGGGAGCTGTTTTTT. This gives the protein CASSRGSGNTGELFF.